This passage covers 2 T cell receptor beta chains from one sample sequenced in a study of blood T cell repertoires in COVID-19. The repertoire was sequenced with immunoSEQ multiplex PCR; TCRdb's copy has only in-frame clones and lacks some. The table lists roughly 55,000 clones, around 80% of them singletons, with roughly 10% in the top ten. The sample comprised peripheral blood. Receptor source: a human donor in a cohort sampled during active COVID-19.

The chain is built from TRBV18 and TRBJ2-1; 14 bases map to TRBD2. Germline trimming cut 3 bases from V and 9 bases from J; bases unmatched to any gene: 7. The CDR3 has 16 amino acids. Germline assignment: CDR1 KGHSH and CDR2 LQKENI. The CDR3 reads CASSPEGTSGRFEQFF. CDR3 sequence (DNA): TGTGCCAGCTCACCGGAAGGGACTAGCGGGAGATTTGAGCAGTTCTTC. Full variable domain (outside the CDR3, taken from reference TRBV18 and TRBJ2-1): NAGVMQNPRHLVRRRGQEARLRCSPMKGHSHVYWYRQLPEEGLKFMVYLQKENIIDESGMPKERFSAEFPKEGPSILRIQQVVRGDSAAYFCASSPEGTSGRFEQFFGPGTRLTVL.

This chain connects TRBV2 to TRBJ2-7, with 9 bases fitting TRBD1. The germline V gene encodes CDR1 SNHLY and CDR2 FYNNEI. This CDR3 is built from 14 residues. V shed 4 bases, J shed 2 bases, and the junction held 3 bases outside the gene matches. The CDR3 protein is CASSGRDRAYEQYF. CDR3 sequence (DNA): TGTGCCAGCAGTGGGAGGGACAGGGCCTACGAGCAGTACTTC.